The source of this TCR beta chain is a study of T cell changes during pregnancy in multiple sclerosis (dated by TCRdb to the late 2010s). General notes on the study: In women with multiple sclerosis, the researchers looked at how the T cell repertoire shifted as pregnancy progressed.

V is shortened by 2 bases, J by 2 bases, and the region joining them spans 9 bases. Looking up the germline V gene yields CDR1 KGHSH and CDR2 LQKENI. The CDR3 measures 14 amino acids from cysteine to phenylalanine. Just CDR3 DNA is preserved here, 42 bases in frame from base 1. The library was produced with the immunoSEQ multiplex PCR assay. TCRdb retrieved this table from immuneACCESS and kept in-frame rearrangements only. Not all clones are present; in checked studies, unresolved V genes account for under half, and no reason is known for the remainder. Within this sample are some 57,000 clones, with about 90% of them counted one time only. Clones ranked in the top ten supply 0.76% of the sample. About this clone itself: It lacks a known antigen. No base qualities exist here, and no much larger clone lies one base off it. Other DNA sequences in this specimen translate into the identical CDR3.

Here the sequenced sample was CD4+ T cells from peripheral blood mononuclear cells, taken in the first trimester of pregnancy. The TCR comes from a female donor with multiple sclerosis, enrolled in a pregnancy study. Rearrangement joined TRBV18 to TRBJ1-1; a tentative D call is TRBD1 (5 bases match). The CDR3 corresponds to CASSPGQGNTEAFF. The nucleotide sequence is given as TGTGCCAGCTCACCAGGTCAGGGTAACACTGAAGCTTTCTTT.